Following are 7 T cell receptor beta chains from one sample sequenced in a study of T cell changes during pregnancy in multiple sclerosis. The protocol was immunoSEQ multiplex PCR, while the TCRdb copy is restricted to in-frame clones and leaves out a portion. This sample has fewer than 70,000 clones, with around 93% found just once. Sequences were derived from peripheral blood, sampled in the second trimester of pregnancy. All receptors derive from a female donor in good health, enrolled as a control in a pregnancy study.

The chain recombines TRBV27 with TRBJ2-1; TRBD1 matches 7 bases. The germline V gene has CDR1 MNHEY and CDR2 SMNVEV (reference sequence). The junction had 3 bases not matched to a gene; V was cut back by 3 bases and J by 7 bases. The CDR3 runs to 13 residues. CDR3 residues: CASSLTGPNEQFF. The CDR3 DNA follows: TGTGCCAGCAGTTTGACAGGGCCAAATGAGCAGTTCTTC.

V is TRBV7-2 and J is TRBJ2-7; 7 bases map to TRBD1. Germline CDR1 and CDR2: SGHTA and FQGNSA. This CDR3 contains 14 residues. J lost 1 base, V lost 5 bases, and 5 bases had no gene match. DNA of the CDR3: TGTGCCAGCAGCCCACAGGGGTCGTCCTACGAGCAGTACTTC. Translating gives CASSPQGSSYEQYF.

This chain links TRBV23-1 with TRBJ2-7; 8 nucleotides align to TRBD2. TRBV23-1 belongs to the ORF category, with a function that is uncertain. The junction had 9 bases not matched to a gene; V was cut back by 2 bases and J by 0 bases. This CDR3 is built from 17 residues. In DNA form, the CDR3 reads TGCGCCAGCAGTCAAGTGGAGGAGCGGGAGAGCTCCTACGAGCAGTACTTC. This translates into CASSQVEERESSYEQYF.

This clone has only one observation. The CDR3 sequence: CASGGGKGGTDTQYF. The CDR3 DNA sequence: TGTGCCAGCGGTGGCGGCAAGGGGGGCACAGATACGCAGTATTTT. The chain couples TRBV6-1 to TRBJ2-3; D might be TRBD1 (6 bases). CDR3 length: 15 residues. CDR1 and CDR2 from the germline V gene are MNHNS and SASEGT. V was cut by 8 bases and J by 1 base, with 16 bases left in between.

The chain uses TRBV19 and TRBJ1-1, with D maybe TRBD1 (6 bases). The CDR3 sequence is 15 residues long. Trimming took 7 bases from V and 0 from J, leaving 15 bases between them. Per germline, CDR1 LNHDA and CDR2 SQIVND (reference sequence). In DNA form, the CDR3 reads TGTGCCAGTAAAGGGGGGGGCCTAGTGAACACTGAAGCTTTCTTT. This translates into CASKGGGLVNTEAFF. The variable domain in full, with the rest retrieved from reference TRBV19 and TRBJ1-1, is DGGITQSPKYLFRKEGQNVTLSCEQNLNHDAMYWYRQDPGQGLRLIYYSQIVNDFQKGDIAEGYSVSREKKESFPLTVTSAQKNPTAFYLCASKGGGLVNTEAFFGQGTRLTVV.

This clone was observed a single time. The rearrangement uses TRBV19 and TRBJ2-2; D is uncertain. Looked up from germline, CDR1 is LNHDA and CDR2 is SQIVND (reference sequence). The CDR3 spans 14 residues. The CDR3 reads CASHLGVNTGELFF. The CDR3 DNA reads TGTGCGTCGCACTTGGGCGTTAACACCGGGGAGCTGTTTTTT.

The rearrangement links TRBV6-5 to TRBJ2-3; a weak D match, TRBD2 (7 bases). V lost 5 bases and J 1 base, leaving 13 bases between the germline ends. CDR1 is MNHEY and CDR2 is SVGAGI in the germline V gene. CDR3 length equals 15 residues. CDR3 sequence (DNA): TGTGCCAGCAGTACGGGGGGCGGGGGCACAGATACGCAGTATTTT. Translation: CASSTGGGGTDTQYF.